This T cell receptor beta chain originates from a study of shared clonotypes between healthy human individuals. Across the study: Researchers assigned three CD4 naive, three CD4 memory, two CD8 naive and one CD8 memory plate to each donor. Overall study findings and caveats: Memory subsets had estimated richness that was generally smaller than that of naive subsets.

The CDR3 spans 13 residues. V lost 5 bases, J lost 1 base, and 7 bases lay in between. Germline V CDR1 and CDR2: SGHTA, FQGNSA. Researchers partitioned CD4+ cells into CD45RA+ naive and CD45RA-negative memory subsets. Of note for this clone: Its target is not known. At the DNA level, this CDR3 is encoded by other sequences in the same sample as well.

The material for each subset, its genomic DNA, was split evenly across several immunoSEQ plates. Method: immunoSEQ multiplex PCR; TCRdb's copy keeps in-frame clones and lacks some. This sample has around 2.5 million clones, with approximately 93% found just once. Sequenced input: naive CD4+ T cells from PBMCs. The subset: CD45RA+ positively selected. This TCR derives from a man between 18 and 35 years old in good health. Some clones in this sample may be carry-over from other donors' samples. This sequence joins TRBV7-2 and TRBJ2-3; D remains ambiguous. CDR3 in amino acids: CASSADGTDTQYF. DNA of the CDR3: TGTGCCAGCAGCGCGGACGGCACAGATACGCAGTATTTT. Variable domain in full (rest from reference TRBV7-2 and TRBJ2-3): GAGVSQSPSNKVTEKGKDVELRCDPISGHTALYWYRQSLGQGLEFLIYFQGNSAPDKSGLPSDRFSAERTGGSVSTLTIQRTQQEDSAVYLCASSADGTDTQYFGPGTRLTVL.